One and the same sample provided the 17 T cell receptor beta chains below, sequenced in a study of regulatory T cells in long-lasting Graves disease. Time point: newly diagnosed GD, antithyroid drugs for less than 3 months. PBMC RNA was the source of the TCR library. Library construction for TCR beta used iRepertoire HTBI primers and Arm-PCR of CDR3 regions. TCRdb recomputed calls from the multiplex PCR reads with MiXCR, one row per CDR3 protein. The sample consists of 530,000 or so distinct CDR3 sequences, approximately 15% of them appearing once. The sample also formed part of further work on T cells in Graves' hyperthyroidism and ophthalmopathy.

The source was peripheral blood mononuclear cells (PBMCs), collected at new diagnosis, from a patient treated with antithyroid drugs. All receptors derive from a man aged 25 to 40 with Graves disease.

This clonotype was seen ten or more times. The chain recombines TRBV5-1 with TRBJ1-6, with 9 bases identical to TRBD1. Germline V lookup: CDR1 SGHRS, CDR2 YFSETQ. Germline trimming cut 7 bases from V and 5 bases from J; bases unmatched to any gene: 13. The CDR3 runs 17 residues. Here the CDR3 DNA reads TGCGCCAGCCACTTAACCGGCCGGGACAGGGATAATTCACCCCTCCACTTT. It specifies CASHLTGRDRDNSPLHF.

Turning to this clonotype: Just one base apart from a much larger clone, this may be a read error. The chain joins TRBV24-1 to TRBJ2-2; 7 bases line up with TRBD2. This CDR3 comprises 12 residues. Germline CDR1 KGHDR, CDR2 SFDVKD. The CDR3, as DNA: TGTGCCACCAACGGGGGGACCGGGGAGCTGTCTTTT. This encodes CATNGGTGELSF.

The CDR3 DNA follows: TGTGCCACCAGTGATGTATACCAAGAGACCCAGTACTTC. Its protein product is CATSDVYQETQYF. The chain is built from TRBV24-1 and TRBJ2-5; D is unresolved. CDR1 and CDR2 (germline): KGHDR, SFDVKD. CDR3 size: 13 residues. V was clipped by 3 bases and J by 0 bases, with 4 bases between them.

The CDR3 loop reads CASSAAGFGETQYF. DNA for the CDR3: TGTGCCAGCAGCGCGGCGGGTTTCGGGGAGACCCAGTACTTC. The chain recombines TRBV7-3 with TRBJ2-5, with a tentative D call TRBD2 (5 bases). The CDR3 runs 14 residues. Trimming removed 5 bases from V and 5 bases from J, with 15 bases in between. Looked up from germline, CDR1 is SGHTA and CDR2 is FQGTGA.

This clonotype has only a few counts. The chain has TRBV27 and TRBJ1-6; tentatively, D is TRBD1 (5 bases). CDR1 is MNHEY, CDR2 SMNVEV, per germline (reference sequence). This CDR3 is built from 16 residues. Trimming left V 3 bases short and J 10 bases short, with 19 bases between. CDR3 in DNA: TGTGCCAGCAGTTTCGAACAGGTTTCGGCCGCCTCACCCCTCCACTTT. Its protein is CASSFEQVSAASPLHF.

This clonotype was picked up a small number of times. The junction departs from the called germline gene at one end, perhaps through a read error. The chain uses TRBV12-3 or TRBV12-4 and TRBJ2-7, with 11 bases that match TRBD2. The CDR3 contains 16 residues. The chain's CDR3 is CASSSGTSGPTYEQYF. In DNA form, the CDR3 reads TGCGCCAGCAGCTCCGGGACTAGCGGCCCAACCTACGAGCAGTACTTC.

This clonotype was recorded many times. This rearrangement joins TRBV2 to TRBJ1-5, with D tentatively TRBD1 (5 bases). Germline-derived CDR1 and CDR2 are SNHLY and FYNNEI. The CDR3 length is 15 residues. V gave up 6 bases and J gave up 1 base, with 13 bases separating them. The CDR3 region is CASRVREGSNQPQHF. CDR3 nucleotide sequence: TGTGCCAGCAGGGTTCGGGAGGGGAGCAATCAGCCCCAGCATTTT.

This clonotype was detected a few times. V usage is TRBV12-3 or TRBV12-4 and J usage is TRBJ2-2, with D possibly being TRBD2 (5 bases). The CDR3 contains 16 residues. Trimming took 2 bases from V and 4 from J, leaving 14 bases between them. The CDR3 sequence: CASSLLPSSGTGELFF. Written as DNA, the CDR3 is TGTGCCAGCAGTTTACTACCTAGCAGTGGCACCGGGGAGCTGTTTTTT.

This clonotype was picked up many times. This chain uses TRBV18 with TRBJ1-3; D gene unclear. Germline V gives CDR1 KGHSH, CDR2 LQKENI. Trimming stripped 6 bases from V and 4 bases from J, with 10 bases between. The CDR3 contains 13 residues. The CDR3 protein is CASSTPGGNTIYF. Written as DNA, the CDR3 is TGTGCCAGCTCGACCCCGGGCGGAAACACCATATATTTT.

This clonotype came up a few times. The V call is TRBV3-1, the J call TRBJ2-6, with TRBD1 matching 11 bases. Per germline, CDR1 LGHDT and CDR2 YNNKEL (reference sequence). V was clipped by 1 base and J by 0 bases; unmatched bases: 2. This CDR3 region has 18 residues. The CDR3 loop is CASSQGTGGLSGANVLTF. The CDR3 nucleotides read TGTGCCAGCAGCCAAGGGACAGGGGGCCTCTCTGGGGCCAACGTCCTGACTTTC.

This clonotype was picked up a small number of times. The rearrangement joins TRBV5-1 to TRBJ2-7; a weak D match, TRBD2 (6 bases). The V gene's germline CDR1 is SGHRS and CDR2 YFSETQ. V was clipped by 4 bases and J by 1 base, with 15 bases between them. The CDR3 totals 15 residues. The CDR3 DNA follows: TGCGCCAGCAGCCCGGCCGGGGGACGTTCCTACGAGCAGTACTTC. This codes for CASSPAGGRSYEQYF.

The chain links TRBV20-1 to TRBJ2-1; D is perhaps TRBD2 (6 bases). Trimming removed 1 base from V and 2 bases from J, with 15 bases in between. There are 16 residues in the CDR3. Germline V lookup: CDR1 DFQATT, CDR2 SNEGSKA (reference sequence). CDR3 DNA: TGCAGTGCTAGAGGGGGGGTAGCGGAGACCTACAATGAGCAGTTCTTC. Its protein product is CSARGGVAETYNEQFF.

There are many counts of this clonotype. The chain links TRBV29-1 to TRBJ2-3, with TRBD2 matching 12 bases. Per germline, CDR1 SQVTM and CDR2 ANQGSEA. The CDR3 is 12 amino acids. V trimming: 8 bases; J trimming: 6 bases; junction bases outside the gene matches: 3. Here the CDR3 DNA reads TGCAGCCAGACTAGCGGGAGTGATACGCAGTATTTT. The encoded protein is CSQTSGSDTQYF.

This clonotype was observed many times. The chain combines TRBV28 with TRBJ2-1; D is unresolved. This CDR3 is built from 13 residues. Trimming removed 1 base from V and 9 bases from J, with 10 bases in between. CDR1 and CDR2 (germline): MDHEN, SYDVKM. CDR3 coding DNA: TGTGCCAGCAGTTTATCACCGGGTCCTGAGCAGTTCTTC. Encoded protein: CASSLSPGPEQFF. The full variable domain, rest sourced from reference TRBV28 and TRBJ2-1, is DVKVTQSSRYLVKRTGEKVFLECVQDMDHENMFWYRQDPGLGLRLIYFSYDVKMKEKGDIPEGYSVSREKKERFSLILESASTNQTSMYLCASSLSPGPEQFFGPGTRLTVL.

CDR3 sequence: CASSSSGTNEKLFF. In nucleotides, the CDR3 is TGTGCCAGCAGTTCCAGCGGGACTAATGAAAAACTGTTTTTT. The chain has TRBV12-3 or TRBV12-4 and TRBJ1-4; D ambiguous. The CDR3 is made up of 14 amino acids. The V and J ends lost 4 bases and 2 bases respectively, with 8 bases between them.

This clonotype came up a few times. This sequence joins TRBV7-9 and TRBJ2-2; D might be TRBD1 (5 bases). This CDR3 is 15 amino acids long. CDR1 and CDR2 from the germline V gene are SEHNR and FQNEAQ (reference sequence). V was clipped by 5 bases and J by 1 base, with 11 bases between them. CDR3 amino acids: CASSPQTVNTGELFF. CDR3 coding DNA: TGTGCCAGCAGCCCCCAGACAGTGAACACCGGGGAGCTGTTTTTT.

This clonotype was seen a few times. The chain has TRBV5-4 and TRBJ2-3; 8 positions match TRBD2. CDR3 length equals 18 residues. In germline, CDR1 is SGHNT, CDR2 YYREEE (reference sequence). V was clipped by 0 bases and J by 0 bases; unmatched bases: 9. CDR3 DNA: TGTGCCAGCAGCTTGGACCTGGTAGCTAGCGGGAGCACAGATACGCAGTATTTT. This gives the protein CASSLDLVASGSTDTQYF.